The rows below give T cell receptor beta chains drawn from one sample of a study of T cell changes during pregnancy in multiple sclerosis. Sequencing was performed with immunoSEQ multiplex PCR; in TCRdb, only in-frame clones are kept and a portion is missing. The table lists about 73,000 clones, about nine tenths of them singletons. The sample in question was peripheral blood, obtained after pregnancy. These receptors were obtained from a female donor in good health, enrolled as a control in a pregnancy study. Both conserved end residues are part of each CDR3. Fields, in order: V gene, D gene, CDR3 protein. The D gene is left open where the match is weak.

v_call: TRBV5-6; d_call: .; cdr3_aa: CASSLLQSNQPQHF
v_call: TRBV2; d_call: TRBD1; cdr3_aa: CASRSGATGAYGYTF
v_call: TRBV4-3; d_call: TRBD2; cdr3_aa: CASSQDANGGAPREFF
v_call: TRBV2; d_call: TRBD1; cdr3_aa: CASSTVAGGGYGYTF
v_call: TRBV20-1; d_call: .; cdr3_aa: CSARSGDGYTF
v_call: TRBV18; d_call: .; cdr3_aa: CASSPAGRGYGYTF
v_call: TRBV5-5; d_call: .; cdr3_aa: CASSQTPVIDSPLHF
v_call: TRBV5-1; d_call: TRBD2; cdr3_aa: CASSRGRELAEQYF
v_call: TRBV30; d_call: TRBD2; cdr3_aa: CAWAKGGSVNEQFF
v_call: TRBV18; d_call: TRBD1; cdr3_aa: CASSTDRGQYEQYF
v_call: TRBV11-2; d_call: .; cdr3_aa: CASSQVGQPGGGYTF
v_call: TRBV30; d_call: .; cdr3_aa: CAWSVRGGIYEQYF
v_call: TRBV4-2; d_call: TRBD1; cdr3_aa: CASSQDSGRQGANEKLFF
v_call: TRBV4-2; d_call: .; cdr3_aa: CASSQGGSYQETQYF
v_call: TRBV5-5; d_call: TRBD1; cdr3_aa: CASSSDRINQPQHF
v_call: TRBV4-1; d_call: .; cdr3_aa: CASSHPTAANYGYTF
v_call: TRBV25-1; d_call: .; cdr3_aa: CASSETARMNTEAFF
v_call: TRBV19; d_call: TRBD1; cdr3_aa: CASSVDRVEGYGYTF
v_call: TRBV5-8; d_call: TRBD2; cdr3_aa: CASSSTGEREEIEETQYF
v_call: TRBV5-8; d_call: TRBD1; cdr3_aa: CASSLLVDRAIFQPQHF
v_call: TRBV7-8; d_call: TRBD2; cdr3_aa: CASTLSGTEQFF
v_call: TRBV18; d_call: TRBD1; cdr3_aa: CASSRGRGLGGYTF
v_call: TRBV10-1; d_call: .; cdr3_aa: CASPTADGELFF
v_call: TRBV5-1; d_call: .; cdr3_aa: CASSLTVTYEQYF